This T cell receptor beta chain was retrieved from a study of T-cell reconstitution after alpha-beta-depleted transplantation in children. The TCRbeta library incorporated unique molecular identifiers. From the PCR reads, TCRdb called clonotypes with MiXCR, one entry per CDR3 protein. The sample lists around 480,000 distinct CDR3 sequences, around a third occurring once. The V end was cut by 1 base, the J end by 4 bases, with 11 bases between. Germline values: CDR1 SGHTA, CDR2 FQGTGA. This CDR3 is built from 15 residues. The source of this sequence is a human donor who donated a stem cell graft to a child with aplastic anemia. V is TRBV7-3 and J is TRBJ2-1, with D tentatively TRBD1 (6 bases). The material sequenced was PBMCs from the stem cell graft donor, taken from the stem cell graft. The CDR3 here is CASSLSSGQYNEQFF. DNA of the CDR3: TGTGCCAGCAGCTTAAGCAGTGGACAGTACAATGAGCAGTTCTTC. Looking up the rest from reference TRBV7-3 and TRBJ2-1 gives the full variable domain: GAGVSQTPSNKVTEKGKYVELRCDPISGHTALYWYRQSLGQGPEFLIYFQGTGAADDSGLPNDRFFAVRPEGSVSTLKIQRTERGDSAVYLCASSLSSGQYNEQFFGPGTRLTVL.